This record concerns one TCR beta chain sequence. Donors were grouped by their self-reported clinical history. Sequencing was performed with immunoSEQ multiplex PCR; in TCRdb, only in-frame clones are kept and a portion is missing. Of roughly 330,000 clones listed, around 87% were seen once; the top ten hold 5.3%. The sample comes from a study of blood T cell repertoires in COVID-19. Sequencing input: PBMCs or T cells enriched from blood (not recorded which). The source of this sequence is a woman under 40 who had recovered from COVID-19.

The chain's CDR3 is CAWSPPGQGVLSDTQYF. CDR3 nucleotides: TGTGCCTGGAGTCCACCGGGACAGGGGGTGTTGTCAGATACGCAGTATTTT. The rearrangement links TRBV30 to TRBJ2-3, with TRBD1 identical over 11 bases. This CDR3 has 17 residues. Looked up from germline, CDR1 is GTSNPN and CDR2 is SVGIG (reference sequence). Germline trimming cut 2 bases from V and 4 bases from J; bases unmatched to any gene: 11.